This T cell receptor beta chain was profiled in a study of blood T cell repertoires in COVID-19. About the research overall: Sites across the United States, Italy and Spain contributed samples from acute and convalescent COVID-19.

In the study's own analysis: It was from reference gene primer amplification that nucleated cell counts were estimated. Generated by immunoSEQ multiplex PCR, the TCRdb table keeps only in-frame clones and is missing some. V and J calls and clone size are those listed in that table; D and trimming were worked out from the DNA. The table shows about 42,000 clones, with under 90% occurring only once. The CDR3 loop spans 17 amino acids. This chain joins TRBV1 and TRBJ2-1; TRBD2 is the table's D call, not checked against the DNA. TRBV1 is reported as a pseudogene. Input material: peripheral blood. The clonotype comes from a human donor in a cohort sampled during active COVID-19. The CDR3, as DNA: TGCACCAGCAGCCAAGGAAGTAGGGACTACCCTTACAATGAGCAGTTCTTC. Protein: CTSSQGSRDYPYNEQFF.